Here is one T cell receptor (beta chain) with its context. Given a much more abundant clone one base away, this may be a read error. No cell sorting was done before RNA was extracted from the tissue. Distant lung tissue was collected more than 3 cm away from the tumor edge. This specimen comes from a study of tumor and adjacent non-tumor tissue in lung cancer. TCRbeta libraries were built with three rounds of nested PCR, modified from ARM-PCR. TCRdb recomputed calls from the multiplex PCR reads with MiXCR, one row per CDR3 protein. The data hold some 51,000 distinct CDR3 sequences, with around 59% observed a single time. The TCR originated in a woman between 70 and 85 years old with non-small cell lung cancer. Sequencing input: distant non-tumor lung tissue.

CDR3 loop: CVSRPEDRGLRYIQYF. The CDR3 DNA reads TGTGTCAGCAGACCCGAGGACAGGGGGCTAAGGTACATTCAGTACTTC. This rearrangement joins TRBV28 to TRBJ2-4; the match to TRBD1 covers 11 bases. The germline V gene has CDR1 MDHEN and CDR2 SYDVKM. CDR3 length: 16 residues. The entire variable domain, with the rest obtained from reference TRBV28 and TRBJ2-4, is as follows: DVKVTQSSRYLVKRTGEKVFLECVQDMDHENMFWYRQDPGLGLRLIYFSYDVKMKEKGDIPEGYSVSREKKERFSLILESASTNQTSMYLCVSRPEDRGLRYIQYFGAGTRLSVL.